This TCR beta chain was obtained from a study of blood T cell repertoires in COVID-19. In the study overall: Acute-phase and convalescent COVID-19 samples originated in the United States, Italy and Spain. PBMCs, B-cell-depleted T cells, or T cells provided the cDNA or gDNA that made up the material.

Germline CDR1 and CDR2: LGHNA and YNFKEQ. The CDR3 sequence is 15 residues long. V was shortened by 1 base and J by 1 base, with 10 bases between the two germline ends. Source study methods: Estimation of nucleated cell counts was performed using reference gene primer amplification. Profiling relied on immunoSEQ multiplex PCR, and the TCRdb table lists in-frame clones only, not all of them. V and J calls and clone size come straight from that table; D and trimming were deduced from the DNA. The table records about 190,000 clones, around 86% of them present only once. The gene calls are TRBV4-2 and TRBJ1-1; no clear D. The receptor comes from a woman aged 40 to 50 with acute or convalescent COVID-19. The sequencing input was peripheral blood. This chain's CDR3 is CASSQGSSGNTEAFF. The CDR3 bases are TGTGCCAGCAGCCAAGGGTCGTCCGGGAACACTGAAGCTTTCTTT.